This record concerns one T cell receptor (beta chain) sequence. Which antigen it targets is not known. Base-call qualities are not available, and no considerably larger clone is one nucleotide away. This specimen comes from a study of breast tumors, draining lymph nodes, adjacent tissues (dated by TCRdb to 2015 to 2016). About the study as a whole: Breast cancer patients provided tumor, adjacent nontumor tissue and axillary lymph nodes, and the study compared the TCR beta repertoires across these three sources. The study was designed to assess the relationships and possible T-cell exchange between tumor, surrounding tissue and draining lymph node repertoires in human breast cancer.

Sequencing relied on an Illumina HiSeq 2000. TCR beta chain libraries were generated through multiplex PCR amplification. High-throughput sequencing was used to analyze the amplified TCR beta chain products. TCRdb applied fastp at Q25 and MiXCR to the public reads, then kept only in-frame beta chains. Each CDR3 protein gets just one entry, which takes the most common genes and DNA from the rows behind it. Here the sample has more than 6,500 distinct CDR3 sequences; around two fifths occur a single time. The ten largest clones take up around two fifths of the sample. Overall study outcomes, separate from this receptor: The study presented the conclusion that tumor T cells originate in lymph nodes as consistent with a hypothesis, not as something directly demonstrated. The data were considered consistent with most tumor T cells being derived from the lymph node and subsequently expanding within tumor tissue. In luminal-like breast cancer, tumor and nontumor tissue repertoires resembled each other significantly more than in basal-like breast cancer. Tumor T-cell repertoires showed less diversity than lymph node repertoires and more diversity than nontumor tissue repertoires, and tumor T-cell repertoires showed preferential V and J gene usage.

The cysteine opens and the phenylalanine closes a CDR3 of 15 amino acids. The sequence is cut down to CDR3 DNA, 45 bases in frame from base 1. The CDR1 and CDR2 encoded by the germline V gene (reference sequence) are WNHNN and SYGVQD. Compared with germline, V lacks 3 bases and J lacks 4 bases; bases without a gene match: 4. Adjacent samples were composed of nontumor breast tissue surrounding the tumor. The sample consisted of tumor-adjacent breast tissue. This clonotype originated in a female donor with breast cancer. Some clones in this sample may be carry-over from other donors' samples. Rearrangement joined TRBV10-1 to TRBJ2-2, with 8 middle bases fitting TRBD1. The CDR3 sequence is CASSEGQGGTGELFF. DNA sequence: TGCGCCAGCAGTGAAGGACAGGGCGGCACCGGGGAGCTGTTTTTT.